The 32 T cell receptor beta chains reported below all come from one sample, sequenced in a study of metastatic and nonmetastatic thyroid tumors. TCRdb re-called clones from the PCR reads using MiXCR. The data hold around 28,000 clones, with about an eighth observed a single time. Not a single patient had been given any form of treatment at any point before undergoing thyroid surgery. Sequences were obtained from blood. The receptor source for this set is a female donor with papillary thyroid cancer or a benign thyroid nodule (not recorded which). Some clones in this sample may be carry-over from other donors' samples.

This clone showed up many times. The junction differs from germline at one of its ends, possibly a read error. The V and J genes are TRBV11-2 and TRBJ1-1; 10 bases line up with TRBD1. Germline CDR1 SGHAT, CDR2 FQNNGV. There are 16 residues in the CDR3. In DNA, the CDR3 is TGTGCCAGCAGCTTAAGGATGGACAGGGGGAACGCTGAAGCTTTCTTT. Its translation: CASSLRMDRGNAEAFF.

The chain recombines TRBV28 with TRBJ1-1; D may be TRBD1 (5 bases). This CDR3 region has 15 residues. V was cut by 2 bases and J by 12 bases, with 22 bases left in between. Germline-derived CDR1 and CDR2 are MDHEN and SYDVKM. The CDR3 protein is CASSLGGLRVGDTFF. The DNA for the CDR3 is TGTGCCAGCAGTTTAGGGGGACTTAGGGTTGGTGATACTTTCTTT.

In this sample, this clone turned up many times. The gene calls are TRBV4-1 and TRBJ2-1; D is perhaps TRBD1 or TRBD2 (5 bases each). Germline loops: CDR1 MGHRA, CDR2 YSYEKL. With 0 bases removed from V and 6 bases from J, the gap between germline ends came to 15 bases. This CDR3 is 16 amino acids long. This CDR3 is CASSQDGTVVGNEQFF. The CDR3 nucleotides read TGCGCCAGCAGCCAAGATGGGACGGTTGTGGGCAATGAGCAGTTCTTC.

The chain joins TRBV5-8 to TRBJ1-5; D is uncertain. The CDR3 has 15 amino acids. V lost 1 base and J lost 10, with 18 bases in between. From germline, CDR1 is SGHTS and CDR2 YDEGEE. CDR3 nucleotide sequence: TGTGCCAGCAGCTTGAATCGGAACCCGGCTCACCCCCAGCATTTT. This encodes CASSLNRNPAHPQHF.

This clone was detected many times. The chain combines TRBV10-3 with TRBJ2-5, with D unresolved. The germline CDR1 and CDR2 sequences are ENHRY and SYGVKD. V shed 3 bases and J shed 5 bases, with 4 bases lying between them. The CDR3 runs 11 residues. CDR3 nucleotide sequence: TGTGCCATCAGTGAAGGGGAGACCCAGTACTTC. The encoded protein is CAISEGETQYF.

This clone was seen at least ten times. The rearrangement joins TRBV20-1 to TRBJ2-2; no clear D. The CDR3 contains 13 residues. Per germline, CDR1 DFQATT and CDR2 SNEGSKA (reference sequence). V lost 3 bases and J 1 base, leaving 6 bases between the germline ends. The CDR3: CSASRQNTGELFF. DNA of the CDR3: TGCAGTGCTAGCCGGCAGAACACCGGGGAGCTGTTTTTT.

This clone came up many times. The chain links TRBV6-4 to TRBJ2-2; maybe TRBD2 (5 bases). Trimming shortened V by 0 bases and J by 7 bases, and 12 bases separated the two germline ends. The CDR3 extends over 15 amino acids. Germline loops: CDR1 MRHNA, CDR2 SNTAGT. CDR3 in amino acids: CASSDSKSGIGELFF. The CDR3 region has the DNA TGTGCCAGCAGTGACTCGAAGTCGGGGATCGGGGAGCTGTTTTTT.

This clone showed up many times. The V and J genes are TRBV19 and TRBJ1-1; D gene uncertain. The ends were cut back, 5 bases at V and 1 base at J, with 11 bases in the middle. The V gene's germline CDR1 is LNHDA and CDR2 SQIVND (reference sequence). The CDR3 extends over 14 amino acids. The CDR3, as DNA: TGTGCCAGTAGTCCCTTGACCACGAACACTGAAGCTTTCTTT. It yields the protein CASSPLTTNTEAFF. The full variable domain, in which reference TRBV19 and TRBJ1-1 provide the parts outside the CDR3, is DGGITQSPKYLFRKEGQNVTLSCEQNLNHDAMYWYRQDPGQGLRLIYYSQIVNDFQKGDIAEGYSVSREKKESFPLTVTSAQKNPTAFYLCASSPLTTNTEAFFGQGTRLTVV.

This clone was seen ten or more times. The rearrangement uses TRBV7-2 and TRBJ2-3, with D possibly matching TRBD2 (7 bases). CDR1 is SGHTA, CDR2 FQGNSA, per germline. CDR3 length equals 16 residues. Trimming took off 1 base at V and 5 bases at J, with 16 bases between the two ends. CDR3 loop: CASSLVGGRALDTQYF. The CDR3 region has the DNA TGTGCCAGCAGCTTAGTAGGGGGGAGGGCCTTAGATACGCAGTATTTT.

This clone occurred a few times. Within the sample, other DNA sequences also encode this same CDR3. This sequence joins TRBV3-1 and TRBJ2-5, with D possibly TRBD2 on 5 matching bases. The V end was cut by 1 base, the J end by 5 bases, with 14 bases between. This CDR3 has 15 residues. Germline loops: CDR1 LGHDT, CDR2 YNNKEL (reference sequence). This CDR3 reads CASSQGVSGKETQYF. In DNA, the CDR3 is TGTGCCAGCAGCCAAGGGGTGAGCGGAAAGGAGACCCAGTACTTC.

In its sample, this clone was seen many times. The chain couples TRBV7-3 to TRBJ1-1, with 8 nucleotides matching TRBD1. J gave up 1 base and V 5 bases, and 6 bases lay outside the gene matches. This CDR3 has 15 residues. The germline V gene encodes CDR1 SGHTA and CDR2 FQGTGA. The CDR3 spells CASSAAGGANTEAFF. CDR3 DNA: TGTGCCAGCAGCGCTGCAGGGGGCGCGAACACTGAAGCTTTCTTT.

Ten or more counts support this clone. The DNA of the CDR3 is TGTGCCAGCAGTTATTCACCCCTATCGGGAGAAAACAATGAGCAGTTCTTC. Translating gives CASSYSPLSGENNEQFF. The chain recombines TRBV6-2 or TRBV6-3 with TRBJ2-1, with D perhaps TRBD2 (6 bases). V was shortened by 3 bases and J by 5 bases, with 20 bases between the two germline ends. Germline V lookup: CDR1 MNHEY, CDR2 SVGEGT. This CDR3 is built from 17 residues.

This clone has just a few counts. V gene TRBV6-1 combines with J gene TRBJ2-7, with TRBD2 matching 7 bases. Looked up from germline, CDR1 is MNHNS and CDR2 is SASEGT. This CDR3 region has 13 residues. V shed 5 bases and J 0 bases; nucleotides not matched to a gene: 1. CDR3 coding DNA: TGTGCCAGCAGTCGGGACTACTCCTACGAGCAGTACTTC. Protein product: CASSRDYSYEQYF.

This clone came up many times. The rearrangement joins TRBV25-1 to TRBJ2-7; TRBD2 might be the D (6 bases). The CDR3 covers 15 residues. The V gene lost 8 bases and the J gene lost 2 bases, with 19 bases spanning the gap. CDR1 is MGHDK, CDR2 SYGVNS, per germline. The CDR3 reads CASSKPGEGAYEQYF. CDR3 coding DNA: TGTGCCAGCTCAAAACCGGGGGAAGGGGCCTACGAGCAGTACTTC.

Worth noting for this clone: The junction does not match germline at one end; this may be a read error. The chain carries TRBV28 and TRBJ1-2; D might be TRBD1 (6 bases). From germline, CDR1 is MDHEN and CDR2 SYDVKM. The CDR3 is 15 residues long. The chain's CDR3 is CASSSAARGDYGYAF. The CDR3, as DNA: TGTGCCAGCAGTTCCGCCGCCAGGGGCGACTATGGCTACGCCTTC.

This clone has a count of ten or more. The CDR3 here is CASSSFPGRASYEQYF. The DNA for the CDR3 is TGTGCCAGCAGTTCCTTTCCCGGCAGGGCATCCTACGAGCAGTACTTC. This chain connects TRBV27 to TRBJ2-7; tentative D call: TRBD1 (5 bases). Germline V gives CDR1 MNHEY, CDR2 SMNVEV (reference sequence). The CDR3 runs 16 residues. The V end was cut by 4 bases, the J end by 1 base, with 17 bases between.

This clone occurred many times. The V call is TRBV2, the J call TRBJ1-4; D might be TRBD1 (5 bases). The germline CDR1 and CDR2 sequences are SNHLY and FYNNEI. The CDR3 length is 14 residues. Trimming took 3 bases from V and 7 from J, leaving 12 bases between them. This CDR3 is CASSEGGAGEKLFF. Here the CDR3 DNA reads TGTGCCAGCAGTGAGGGGGGTGCGGGTGAAAAACTGTTTTTT.

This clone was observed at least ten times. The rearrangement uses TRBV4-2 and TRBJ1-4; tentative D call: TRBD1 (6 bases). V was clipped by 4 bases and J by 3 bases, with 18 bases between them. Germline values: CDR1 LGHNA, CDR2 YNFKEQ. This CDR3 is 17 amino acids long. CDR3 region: CASSRVDEGHSNEKLFF. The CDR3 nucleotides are TGTGCCAGCAGCCGAGTCGACGAGGGACACTCTAATGAAAAACTGTTTTTT.

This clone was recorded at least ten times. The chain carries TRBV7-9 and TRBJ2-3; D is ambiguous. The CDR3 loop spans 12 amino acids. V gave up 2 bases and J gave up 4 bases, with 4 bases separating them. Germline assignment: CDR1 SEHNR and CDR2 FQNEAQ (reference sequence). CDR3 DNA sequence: TGTGCCAGCAGCTTAAGGCCAGATACGCAGTATTTT. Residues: CASSLRPDTQYF.

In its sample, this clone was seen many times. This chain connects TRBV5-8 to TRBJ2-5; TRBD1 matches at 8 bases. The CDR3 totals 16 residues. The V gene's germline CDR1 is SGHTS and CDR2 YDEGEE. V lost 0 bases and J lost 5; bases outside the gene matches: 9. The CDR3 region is CASSLGGQGFRETQYF. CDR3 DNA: TGTGCCAGCAGCTTGGGTGGACAGGGTTTCAGGGAGACCCAGTACTTC.

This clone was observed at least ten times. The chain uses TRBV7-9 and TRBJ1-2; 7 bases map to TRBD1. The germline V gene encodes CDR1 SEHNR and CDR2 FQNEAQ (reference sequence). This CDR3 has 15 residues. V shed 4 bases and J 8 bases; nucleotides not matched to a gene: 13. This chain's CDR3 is CASSSSQRGLEGYTF. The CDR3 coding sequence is TGTGCCAGCAGCTCCTCTCAGAGGGGGCTTGAGGGCTACACCTTC.

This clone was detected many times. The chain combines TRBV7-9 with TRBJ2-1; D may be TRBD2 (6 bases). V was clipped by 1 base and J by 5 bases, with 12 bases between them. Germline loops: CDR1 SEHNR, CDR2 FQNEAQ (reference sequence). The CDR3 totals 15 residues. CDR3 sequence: CASSLEGRLDNEQFF. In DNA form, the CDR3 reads TGTGCCAGCAGCTTAGAGGGGAGACTAGACAATGAGCAGTTCTTC.

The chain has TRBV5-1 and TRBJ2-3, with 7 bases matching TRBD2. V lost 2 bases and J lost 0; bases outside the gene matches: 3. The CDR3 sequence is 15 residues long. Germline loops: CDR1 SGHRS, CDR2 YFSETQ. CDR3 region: CASSFGGSSTDTQYF. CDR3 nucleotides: TGCGCCAGCAGCTTCGGGGGGTCTAGCACAGATACGCAGTATTTT.

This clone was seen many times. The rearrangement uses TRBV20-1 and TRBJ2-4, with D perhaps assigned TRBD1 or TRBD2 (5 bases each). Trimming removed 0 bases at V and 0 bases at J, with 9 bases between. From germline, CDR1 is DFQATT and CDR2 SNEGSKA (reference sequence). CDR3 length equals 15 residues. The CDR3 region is CSARDAGTAKNIQYF. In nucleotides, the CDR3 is TGCAGTGCTAGAGACGCCGGGACAGCCAAAAACATTCAGTACTTC.

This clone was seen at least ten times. Here the CDR3 reads CASSLGYSSYNEQFF. As DNA, the CDR3 is TGTGCCAGCAGCTTAGGTTATAGTAGCTACAATGAGCAGTTCTTC. V gene TRBV7-8 combines with J gene TRBJ2-1; D not certain. Germline V gene data show CDR1 as SGHVS and CDR2 as FQNEAQ. V dropped 1 base and J dropped 3 bases, with 10 bases sitting between them. The CDR3 runs to 15 residues. Full variable domain (missing parts from reference TRBV7-8 and TRBJ2-1): GAGVSQSPRYKVAKRGQDVALRCDPISGHVSLFWYQQALGQGPEFLTYFQNEAQLDKSGLPSDRFFAERPEGSVSTLKIQRTQQEDSAVYLCASSLGYSSYNEQFFGPGTRLTVL.

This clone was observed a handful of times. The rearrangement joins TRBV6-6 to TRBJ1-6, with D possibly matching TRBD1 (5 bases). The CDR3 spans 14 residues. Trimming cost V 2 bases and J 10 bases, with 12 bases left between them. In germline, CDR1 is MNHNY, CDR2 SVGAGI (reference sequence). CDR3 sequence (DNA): TGTGCCAGCAGTTACCTACAGGTTGTCTCACCCCTCCACTTT. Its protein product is CASSYLQVVSPLHF.

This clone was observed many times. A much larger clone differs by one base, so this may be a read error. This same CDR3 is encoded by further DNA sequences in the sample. The CDR3 nucleotides read TGTGCCAGTAGCTTAGGGACCTCAGGCACTGAAGCTTTCTTT. This encodes CASSLGTSGTEAFF. The rearrangement joins TRBV7-2 to TRBJ1-1; D is perhaps TRBD1 (5 bases). The V gene's germline CDR1 is SGHTA and CDR2 FQGNSA. The CDR3 runs 14 residues.

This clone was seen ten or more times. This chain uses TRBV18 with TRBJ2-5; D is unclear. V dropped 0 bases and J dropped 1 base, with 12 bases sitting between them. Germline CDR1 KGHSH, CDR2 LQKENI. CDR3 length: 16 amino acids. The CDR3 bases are TGTGCCAGCTCACCACCGGTGGGAACAGCCCAAGAGACCCAGTACTTC. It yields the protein CASSPPVGTAQETQYF.

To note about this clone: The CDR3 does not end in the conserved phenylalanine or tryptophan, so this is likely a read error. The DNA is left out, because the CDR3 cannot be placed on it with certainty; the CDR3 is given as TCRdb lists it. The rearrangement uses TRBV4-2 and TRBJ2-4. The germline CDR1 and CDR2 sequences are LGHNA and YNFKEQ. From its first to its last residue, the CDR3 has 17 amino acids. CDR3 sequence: CASSQSNSASSVNIQHL.

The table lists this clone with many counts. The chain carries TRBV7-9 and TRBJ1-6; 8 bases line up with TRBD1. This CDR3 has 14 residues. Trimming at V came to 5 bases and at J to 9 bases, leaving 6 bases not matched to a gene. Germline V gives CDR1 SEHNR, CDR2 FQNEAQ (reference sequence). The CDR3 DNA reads TGTGCCAGCAGCCCCGACAGGGGAGGTTCACCCCTCCACTTT. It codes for CASSPDRGGSPLHF.

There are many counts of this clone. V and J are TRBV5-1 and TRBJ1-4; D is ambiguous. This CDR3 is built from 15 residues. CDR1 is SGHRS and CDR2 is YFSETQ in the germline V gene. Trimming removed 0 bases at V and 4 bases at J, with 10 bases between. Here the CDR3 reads CASSLDLTSNEKLFF. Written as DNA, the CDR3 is TGCGCCAGCAGCTTGGACTTGACAAGTAATGAAAAACTGTTTTTT.

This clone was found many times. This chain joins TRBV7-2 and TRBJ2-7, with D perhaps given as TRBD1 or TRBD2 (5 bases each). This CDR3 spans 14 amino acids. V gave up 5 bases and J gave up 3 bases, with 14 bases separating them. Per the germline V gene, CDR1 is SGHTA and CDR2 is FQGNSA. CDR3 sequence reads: CASSPGTGGYEQYF. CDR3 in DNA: TGTGCCAGCAGCCCGGGGACCGGAGGCTACGAGCAGTACTTC.